The text below deals with one T cell receptor beta chain. Antigen: not known. The data were taken from a study of cytomegalovirus exposure and HLA in healthy donors. In the study overall: Caucasian-associated ancestry cluster membership applied to approximately 84% of nearly 400 genotyped donors. General study results and limits: Cytomegalovirus association was listed for 164 TCR beta chains.

The PCR ran on 60 Vbeta and 13 Jbeta primers. Here immunoSEQ multiplex PCR was the method, and the copy in TCRdb shows in-frame clones only, minus some. This sample carries some 150,000 clones, approximately 80% of them seen once, and the ten largest clones take around 4.4%. CDR1 is PRHDT, CDR2 FYEKMQ, per germline (reference sequence). This CDR3 has 16 residues. Sequenced material: PBMCs. The TCR originated in a woman aged 45-59 years in good health and CMV-seropositive. The chain has TRBV13 and TRBJ2-5, with 13 bases lining up with TRBD2. The DNA end favors TRBJ2-7, so the J call may be wrong. The CDR3 here is CASSFSLAGGLYEQYF. DNA for the CDR3: TGTGCCAGCAGCTTTTCACTAGCGGGAGGGCTTTACGAGCAGTACTTC.